This T cell receptor beta chain derives from a study of tumor and adjacent non-tumor tissue in lung cancer. Study at large: Patients comprised 12 adenocarcinoma, a couple of squamous cell carcinoma and 1 small cell lung cancer. Study-level results: In normal lung, the top 100 clones were significantly more dominant than in tumor. Compared with tumor, normal lung showed significantly lower TCR diversity.

No cell sorting was done before RNA was extracted from the tissue. Newly diagnosed lung cancer patients had thoracic surgery in China, August–late 2014, without prior chemotherapy. From germline, CDR1 is MNHEY and CDR2 SVGEGT. This CDR3 is built from 15 residues. As regards this clonotype: Its antigen is unidentified. A much larger clone sits a single nucleotide away, making a read error possible.

TCRbeta libraries were built with three rounds of nested PCR, modified from ARM-PCR. TCRdb redid the calling of the multiplex PCR reads with MiXCR, one entry per CDR3 protein. This table has approximately 120,000 distinct CDR3 sequences, roughly 73% appearing once. This clonotype was obtained from an older woman with non-small cell lung cancer. The V and J genes are TRBV6-2 or TRBV6-3 and TRBJ2-5; 13 positions agree with TRBD2. The specimen was lung tumor tissue. The CDR3 sequence is CASSTLAGGKGTEYF. In nucleotides, the CDR3 is TGTGCCAGCAGTACACTAGCGGGAGGGAAAGGGACCGAGTACTTC.